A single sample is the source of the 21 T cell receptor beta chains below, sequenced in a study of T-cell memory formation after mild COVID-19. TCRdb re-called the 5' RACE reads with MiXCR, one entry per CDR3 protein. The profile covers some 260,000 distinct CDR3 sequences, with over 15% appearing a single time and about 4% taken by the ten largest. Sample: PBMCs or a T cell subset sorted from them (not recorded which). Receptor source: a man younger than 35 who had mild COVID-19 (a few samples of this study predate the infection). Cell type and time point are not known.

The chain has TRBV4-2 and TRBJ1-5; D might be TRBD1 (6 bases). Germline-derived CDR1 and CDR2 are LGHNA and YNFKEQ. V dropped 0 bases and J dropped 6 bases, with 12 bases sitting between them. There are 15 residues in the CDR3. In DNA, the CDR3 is TGTGCCAGCAGCCAAGACGGTGGGGGGCGTCAGCCCCAGCATTTT. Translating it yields CASSQDGGGRQPQHF.

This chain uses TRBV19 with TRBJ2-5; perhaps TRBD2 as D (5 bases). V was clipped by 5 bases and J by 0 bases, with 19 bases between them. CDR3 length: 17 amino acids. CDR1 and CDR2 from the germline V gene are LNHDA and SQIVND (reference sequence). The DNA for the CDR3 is TGTGCCAGTAGTTCCCGCGGGTCCAGGCCGGACCAAGAGACCCAGTACTTC. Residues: CASSSRGSRPDQETQYF.

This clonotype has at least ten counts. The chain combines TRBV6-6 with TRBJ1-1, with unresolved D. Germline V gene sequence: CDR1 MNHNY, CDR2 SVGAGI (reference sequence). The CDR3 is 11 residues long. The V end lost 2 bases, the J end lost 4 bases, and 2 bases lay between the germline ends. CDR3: CASSYGTEAFF. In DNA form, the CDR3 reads TGTGCCAGCAGTTACGGCACTGAAGCTTTCTTT.

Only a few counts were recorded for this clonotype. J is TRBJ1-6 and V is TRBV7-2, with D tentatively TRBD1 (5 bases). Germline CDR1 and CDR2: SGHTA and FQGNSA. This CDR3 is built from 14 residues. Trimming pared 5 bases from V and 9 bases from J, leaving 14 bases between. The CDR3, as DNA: TGTGCCAGCAGCCCGCCGCAGGGTGGTTCACCCCTCCACTTT. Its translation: CASSPPQGGSPLHF.

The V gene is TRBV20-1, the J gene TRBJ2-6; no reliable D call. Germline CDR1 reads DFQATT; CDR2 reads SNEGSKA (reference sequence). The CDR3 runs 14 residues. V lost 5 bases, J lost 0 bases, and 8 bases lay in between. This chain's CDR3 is CSAVVFSGANVLTF. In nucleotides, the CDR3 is TGCAGTGCTGTGGTTTTCTCTGGGGCCAACGTCCTGACTTTC.

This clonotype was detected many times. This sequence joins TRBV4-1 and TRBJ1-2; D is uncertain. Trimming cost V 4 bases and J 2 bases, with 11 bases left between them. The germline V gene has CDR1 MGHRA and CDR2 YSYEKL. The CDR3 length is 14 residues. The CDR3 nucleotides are TGCGCCAGCAGCCGAGATCCGGGCAACTATGGCTACACCTTC. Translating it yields CASSRDPGNYGYTF.

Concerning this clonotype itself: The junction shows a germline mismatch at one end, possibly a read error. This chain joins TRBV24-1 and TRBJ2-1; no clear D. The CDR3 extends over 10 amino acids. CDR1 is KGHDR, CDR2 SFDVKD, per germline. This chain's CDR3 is CATTDHTLIF. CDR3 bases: TGTGCCACCACGGACCATACTCTGATCTTC.

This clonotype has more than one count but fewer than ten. This chain's CDR3 is CASSREVEAFF. CDR3 DNA sequence: TGTGCCAGCAGCCGGGAGGTGGAAGCTTTCTTT. V gene TRBV7-9 combines with J gene TRBJ1-1; D gene ambiguous. Germline CDR1 and CDR2: SEHNR and FQNEAQ (reference sequence). Trimming removed 5 bases at V and 8 bases at J, with 9 bases between. CDR3 length equals 11 residues.

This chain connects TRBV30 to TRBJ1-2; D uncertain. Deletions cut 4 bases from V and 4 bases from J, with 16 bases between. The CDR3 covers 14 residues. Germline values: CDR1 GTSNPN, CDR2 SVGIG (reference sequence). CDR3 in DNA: TGTGCCTGGACTGTAGCCGGGCCGCGCTATGGCTACACCTTC. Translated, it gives CAWTVAGPRYGYTF.

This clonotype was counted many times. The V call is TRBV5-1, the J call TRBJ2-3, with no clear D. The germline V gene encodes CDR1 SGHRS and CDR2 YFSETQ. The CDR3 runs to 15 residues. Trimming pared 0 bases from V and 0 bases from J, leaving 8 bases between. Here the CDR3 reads CASSLATRSTDTQYF. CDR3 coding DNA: TGCGCCAGCAGCTTGGCCACACGAAGCACAGATACGCAGTATTTT.

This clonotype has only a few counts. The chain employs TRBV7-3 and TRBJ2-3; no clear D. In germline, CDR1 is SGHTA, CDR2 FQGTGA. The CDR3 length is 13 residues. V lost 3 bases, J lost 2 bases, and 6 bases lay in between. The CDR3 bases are TGTGCCAGCAGCTTTAGCTACACAGATACGCAGTATTTT. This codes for CASSFSYTDTQYF.

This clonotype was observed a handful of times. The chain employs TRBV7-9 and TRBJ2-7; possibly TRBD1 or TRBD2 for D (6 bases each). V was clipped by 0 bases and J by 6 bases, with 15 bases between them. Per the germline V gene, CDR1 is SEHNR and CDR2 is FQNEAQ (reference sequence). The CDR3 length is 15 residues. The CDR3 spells CASSLAGPGALEQYV. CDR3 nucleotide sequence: TGTGCCAGCAGCTTAGCCGGTCCGGGGGCGCTCGAGCAGTACGTC.

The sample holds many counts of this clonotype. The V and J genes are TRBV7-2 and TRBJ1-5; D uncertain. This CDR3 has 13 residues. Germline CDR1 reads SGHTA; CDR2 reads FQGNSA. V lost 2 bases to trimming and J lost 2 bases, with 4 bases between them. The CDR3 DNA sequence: TGTGCCAGCAGCTTACAGGGCAATCAGCCCCAGCATTTT. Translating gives CASSLQGNQPQHF.

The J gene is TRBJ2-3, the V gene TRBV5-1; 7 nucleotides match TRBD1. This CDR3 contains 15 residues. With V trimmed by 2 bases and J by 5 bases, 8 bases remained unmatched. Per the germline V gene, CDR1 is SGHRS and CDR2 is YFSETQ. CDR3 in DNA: TGCGCCAGCAGCTTAAGACAGGGACGGGAAGATACGCAGTATTTT. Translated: CASSLRQGREDTQYF.

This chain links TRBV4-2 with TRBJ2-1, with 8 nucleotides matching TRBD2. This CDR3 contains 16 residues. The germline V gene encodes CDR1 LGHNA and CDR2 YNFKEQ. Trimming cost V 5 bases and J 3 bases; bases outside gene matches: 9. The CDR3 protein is CASSSQGLDIYNEQFF. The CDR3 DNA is TGTGCCAGCAGCTCTCAGGGACTAGACATCTACAATGAGCAGTTCTTC.

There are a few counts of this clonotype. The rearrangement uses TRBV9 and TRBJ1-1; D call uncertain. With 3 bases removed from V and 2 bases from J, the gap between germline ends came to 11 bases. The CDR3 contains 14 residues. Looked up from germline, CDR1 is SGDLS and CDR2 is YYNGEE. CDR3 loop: CASSGGAPNTEAFF. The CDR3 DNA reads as TGTGCCAGCAGCGGGGGTGCCCCTAACACTGAAGCTTTCTTT.

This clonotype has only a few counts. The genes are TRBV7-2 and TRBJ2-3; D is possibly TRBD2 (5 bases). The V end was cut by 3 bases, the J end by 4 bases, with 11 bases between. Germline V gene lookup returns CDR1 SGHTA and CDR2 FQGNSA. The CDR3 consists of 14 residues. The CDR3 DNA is TGTGCCAGCAGCTTCCGGCAGCGGCCAGATACGCAGTATTTT. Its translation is CASSFRQRPDTQYF.

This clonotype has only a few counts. DNA for the CDR3: TGTGCCAGCTCACCACCAGATTCGTATGACACCGGGGAGCTGTTTTTT. It encodes CASSPPDSYDTGELFF. This chain links TRBV18 with TRBJ2-2; D gene unclear. This CDR3 is 16 amino acids long. Germline CDR1 KGHSH, CDR2 LQKENI. Trimming took 0 bases from V and 3 from J, leaving 11 bases between them.

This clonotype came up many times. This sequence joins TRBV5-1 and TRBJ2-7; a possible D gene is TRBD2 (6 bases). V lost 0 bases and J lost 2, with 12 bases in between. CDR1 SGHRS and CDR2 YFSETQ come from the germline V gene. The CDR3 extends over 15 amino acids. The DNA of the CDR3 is TGCGCCAGCAGCTTGGCTGCGGGGCAACCCTACGAGCAGTACTTC. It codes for CASSLAAGQPYEQYF.

CDR3 DNA: TGTGCCAGTACCCGACAGGGGTTGCTTGACACTGAAGCTTTCTTT. Translated, it gives CASTRQGLLDTEAFF. The genes are TRBV19 and TRBJ1-1; 8 bases map to TRBD1. The J segment lost 3 bases and the V segment lost 7 bases, leaving 10 bases of the junction unmatched. Germline CDR1 and CDR2: LNHDA and SQIVND (reference sequence). The CDR3 totals 15 residues. Full variable domain (outside the CDR3, taken from reference TRBV19 and TRBJ1-1): DGGITQSPKYLFRKEGQNVTLSCEQNLNHDAMYWYRQDPGQGLRLIYYSQIVNDFQKGDIAEGYSVSREKKESFPLTVTSAQKNPTAFYLCASTRQGLLDTEAFFGQGTRLTVV.

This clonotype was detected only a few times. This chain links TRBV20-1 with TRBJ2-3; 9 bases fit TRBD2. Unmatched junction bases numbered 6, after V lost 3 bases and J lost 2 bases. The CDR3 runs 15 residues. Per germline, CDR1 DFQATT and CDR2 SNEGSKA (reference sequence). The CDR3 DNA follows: TGCAGTGCTAGCCCTCGACTAGCGGCCACAGATACGCAGTATTTT. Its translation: CSASPRLAATDTQYF.